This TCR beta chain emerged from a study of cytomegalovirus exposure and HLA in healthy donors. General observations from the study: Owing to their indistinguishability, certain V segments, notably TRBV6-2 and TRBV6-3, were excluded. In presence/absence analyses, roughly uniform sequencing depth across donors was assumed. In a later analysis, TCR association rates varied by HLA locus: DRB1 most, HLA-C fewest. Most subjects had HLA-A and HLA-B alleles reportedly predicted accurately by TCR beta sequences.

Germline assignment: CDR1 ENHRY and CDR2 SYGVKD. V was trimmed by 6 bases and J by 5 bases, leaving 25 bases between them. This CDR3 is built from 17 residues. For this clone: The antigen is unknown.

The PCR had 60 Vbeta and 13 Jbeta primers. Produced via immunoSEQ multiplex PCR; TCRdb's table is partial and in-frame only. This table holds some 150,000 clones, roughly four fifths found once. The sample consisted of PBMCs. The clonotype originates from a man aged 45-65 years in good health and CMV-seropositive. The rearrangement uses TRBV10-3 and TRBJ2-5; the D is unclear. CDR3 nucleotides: TGTGCCATCAGAGCAGGCATGAAAGGAATACCTGGGGAGACCCAGTACTTC. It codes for CAIRAGMKGIPGETQYF.